This TCR beta chain emerged from a study of siplizumab effects on memory and regulatory T cells (dated by TCRdb to between 2017 and 2020). With regard to the full study: The study looked at the effect of siplizumab, an anti-CD2 antibody, on alloreactive T-cell subsets in allogeneic mixed lymphocyte reactions made from human PBMCs. Paper-wide results and their limitations: Because sequences below about 10^-5 frequency were poorly captured, only a minor fraction of alloreactive clones could be mapped to unstimulated subsets. No functional confirmation was obtained for the suppressive function of proliferating Tregs from siplizumab cultures. Unstimulated naive T cells appeared more diverse than memory T cells, and naive cells seemed to contribute substantially to the alloresponse. Siplizumab significantly lowered the cumulative frequency of alloreactive sequences that could be traced to unstimulated CD4+ memory T cells. A naive or memory phenotype could not be assigned to roughly 80-95% of proliferating CD4+ or CD8+ clones. Of the alloreactive CD4+ clones that could be mapped, the Treg-derived share averaged about 67% with siplizumab compared with around 27% in control reactions.

Relative to germline, V is missing 4 bases and J is missing 6 bases, with 4 bases of the junction outside any gene match. From the cysteine through the phenylalanine, the CDR3 covers 15 amino acids. Only CDR3 DNA is held: 45 bases, read in frame from base 1. The germline V gene encodes CDR1 SGHRS and CDR2 YFSETQ. Library construction relied on the immunoSEQ multiplex PCR assay. Each sample had 85,000 to 100,000 TCR templates assayed by the deep sequencing platform. Genomic DNA extracted from sorted T cells was used for TCRbeta CDR3 sequencing. As for the authors' bioinformatics: The R programming language was used for clonal analysis of the TCRbeta CDR3 data. Comparing unstimulated samples against CFSE-low samples taken after the reaction was how alloreactive CD4+ and CD8+ clones were defined. Alloreactive CD4+ clones were assigned to regulatory or non-regulatory origin by matching sequences to sorted unstimulated Treg and non-Treg repertoires. Not all clones reach the TCRdb copy of this immuneACCESS table, which keeps in-frame sequences only. Checked studies attribute under half of the gap to unresolved V genes and leave the rest unexplained. V and J calls and clone size follow that table, whereas D and trimming were derived from the DNA. The table for this sample lists 85,000 to 95,000 clones; over 85% of them were counted only once. The leading ten clones occupy roughly 0.3% of the sample.

Concerning this clone: Its antigen target is currently unknown. There are no base qualities to consult, and no much larger clone falls within one base.

Sorted unstimulated T cells, along with proliferating T cells recovered from mixed lymphocyte reactions, underwent TCRbeta CDR3 sequencing. Fresh whole blood from roughly ten HLA-typed healthy donors was used to isolate PBMCs. To map where alloreactive clones came from, unstimulated CD4+ non-regulatory T cells were FACS-sorted. The sequence was obtained from a human donor in good health. In this chain, TRBV5-1 is recombined with TRBJ2-1, with TRBD2 matching 13 junction bases. The sample was non-Treg CD4+ T cells sorted from blood. The meaning of the sample's cell subset or site label: FACS-sorted unstimulated CD4+ non-regulatory T cells. Here the CDR3 is given as CASSVGLAGPNEQFF. Here is the DNA: TGCGCCAGCAGCGTGGGACTAGCGGGGCCCAATGAGCAGTTCTTC.